This T cell receptor (beta chain) was sequenced for a study of cytomegalovirus exposure and HLA in healthy donors. General observations from the study: In an earlier analysis, most TCR beta V segments were productive about 87% or about 30% of the time.

The PCR had 60 Vbeta and 13 Jbeta primers. Repertoires were generated with immunoSEQ multiplex PCR, while TCRdb's copy carries only in-frame clones and drops some. Of 60,000 to 75,000 clones in the sample, roughly 67% were seen once. About this clone: As yet, its antigen is unknown.

Unmatched junction bases numbered 7, after V lost 3 bases and J lost 2 bases. Germline-derived CDR1 and CDR2 are MDHEN and SYDVKM. The CDR3 sequence is 17 residues long. V and J are TRBV28 and TRBJ2-2; 9 bases line up with TRBD1. This clonotype was obtained from a man aged 50-59 years in good health and CMV-seronegative. Sequencing used PBMCs. Here the CDR3 DNA reads TGTGCCAGCAGTTTCACAGGGGGCTCTCTAAACACCGGGGAGCTGTTTTTT. Its protein is CASSFTGGSLNTGELFF.